This T cell receptor (beta chain) was captured in a study of blood T cell repertoires in COVID-19. This table comes from immunoSEQ multiplex PCR, and its TCRdb copy is limited to in-frame clones, with some not included. The table has approximately 68,000 clones, more than 80% seen once. The CDR3 is 18 amino acids. Germline V gene sequence: CDR1 LNHNV, CDR2 YYDKDF (reference sequence). The V end was cut by 0 bases, the J end by 6 bases, with 20 bases between. A few counts support this clone. V is TRBV15 and J is TRBJ2-2; unclear D gene. Sequencing was carried out using peripheral blood. The receptor comes from an elderly woman with active or convalescent COVID-19. The CDR3 loop reads CATSRDMTAGRLPGELFF. DNA of the CDR3: TGTGCCACCAGCAGAGATATGACGGCTGGCCGACTCCCCGGGGAGCTGTTTTTT.